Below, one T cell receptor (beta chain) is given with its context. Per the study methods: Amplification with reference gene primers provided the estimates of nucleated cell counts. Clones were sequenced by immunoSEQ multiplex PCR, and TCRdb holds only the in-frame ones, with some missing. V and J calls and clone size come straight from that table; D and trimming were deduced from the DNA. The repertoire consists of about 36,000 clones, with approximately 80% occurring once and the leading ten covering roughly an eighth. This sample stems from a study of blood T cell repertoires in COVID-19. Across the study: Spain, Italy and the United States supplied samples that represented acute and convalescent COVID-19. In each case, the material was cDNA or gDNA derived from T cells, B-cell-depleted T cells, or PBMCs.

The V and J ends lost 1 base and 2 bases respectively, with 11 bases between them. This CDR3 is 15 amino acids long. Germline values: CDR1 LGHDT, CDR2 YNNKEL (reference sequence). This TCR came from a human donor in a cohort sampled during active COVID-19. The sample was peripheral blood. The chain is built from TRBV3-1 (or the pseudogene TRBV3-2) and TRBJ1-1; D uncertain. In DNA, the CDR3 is TGTGCCAGCAGCCAAGTTCCGGGAATAAACACTGAAGCTTTCTTT. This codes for CASSQVPGINTEAFF.